Below, 23 T cell receptor beta chains from the same sample are listed, as sequenced in a study of blood T cell repertoires in COVID-19. This table comes from immunoSEQ multiplex PCR, and its TCRdb copy is limited to in-frame clones, with some not included. The repertoire holds 470,000 or so clones, roughly 87% seen once, with just under 2% in the top ten. The sequencing input was PBMCs or T cells enriched from blood (not recorded which). These receptors were taken from a young woman with acute COVID-19.

This chain joins TRBV19 and TRBJ1-6; D gene unclear. This CDR3 is built from 17 residues. The germline gives CDR1 LNHDA, CDR2 SQIVND (reference sequence). Trimming took off 7 bases at V and 0 bases at J, with 16 bases between the two ends. CDR3 residues: CASTARQEGSYNSPLHF. The CDR3, as DNA: TGTGCCAGTACCGCCCGCCAGGAGGGCTCCTATAATTCACCCCTCCACTTT.

This chain links TRBV7-2 with TRBJ1-4; D unclear. The V and J ends lost 5 bases and 10 bases respectively, with 11 bases between them. This CDR3 spans 12 amino acids. Per the germline V gene, CDR1 is SGHTA and CDR2 is FQGNSA. CDR3 protein: CASSPGRRKLFF. The DNA for the CDR3 is TGTGCCAGCAGCCCCGGGAGGAGAAAACTGTTTTTT.

With respect to this clone: Other DNA sequences in this sample translate to the same CDR3. The chain couples TRBV7-9 to TRBJ1-5; D unresolved. Germline V lookup: CDR1 SEHNR, CDR2 FQNEAQ (reference sequence). Trimming left V 5 bases short and J 7 bases short, with 12 bases between. This CDR3 has 13 amino acids. The CDR3 loop reads CASSPAGNQPQHF. DNA for the CDR3: TGTGCCAGCAGCCCGGCGGGGAACCAGCCCCAGCATTTT.

The CDR3, as DNA: TGTGCCAGCAGTCCGCCGGGACAGGGGCACGAGCAGTACTTC. Residues: CASSPPGQGHEQYF. The J gene is TRBJ2-7, the V gene TRBV27; 10 bases line up with TRBD1. The CDR3 extends over 14 amino acids. Germline CDR1 and CDR2: MNHEY and SMNVEV (reference sequence). The trim removed 5 bases at V and 5 bases at J, leaving 6 bases unmatched.

V gene TRBV15 combines with J gene TRBJ2-1; a possible D gene is TRBD2 (6 bases). The ends were cut back, 0 bases at V and 2 bases at J, with 11 bases in the middle. This CDR3 is 16 amino acids long. CDR1 and CDR2 from the germline V gene are LNHNV and YYDKDF (reference sequence). The CDR3 bases are TGTGCCACCAGCAGAGATAACGGCGGGACCTACAATGAGCAGTTCTTC. It yields the protein CATSRDNGGTYNEQFF.

The rearrangement uses TRBV3-1 (or the pseudogene TRBV3-2) and TRBJ1-4, with D hard to call. Germline V CDR1 and CDR2: LGHDT, YNNKEL (reference sequence). The CDR3 is 15 residues long. With 2 bases removed from V and 0 bases from J, the gap between germline ends came to 7 bases. The CDR3 region is CASSQIEATNEKLFF. The CDR3 DNA follows: TGTGCCAGCAGCCAAATTGAGGCAACTAATGAAAAACTGTTTTTT.

The chain combines TRBV7-9 with TRBJ1-2, with 8 bases that match TRBD1. This CDR3 is built from 14 residues. Germline CDR1 SEHNR, CDR2 FQNEAQ (reference sequence). Germline trimming cut 5 bases from V and 4 bases from J; bases unmatched to any gene: 6. The CDR3 DNA reads TGTGCCAGCAGCCCCGGGACAGGTGGCTATGGCTACACCTTC. Residues: CASSPGTGGYGYTF. The complete variable domain, with remaining parts taken from reference TRBV7-9 and TRBJ1-2, reads DTGVSQNPRHKITKRGQNVTFRCDPISEHNRLYWYRQTLGQGPEFLTYFQNEAQLEKSRLLSDRFSAERPKGSFSTLEIQRTEQGDSAMYLCASSPGTGGYGYTFGSGTRLTVV.

V gene TRBV29-1 combines with J gene TRBJ2-7, with D tentatively TRBD2 (6 bases). Trimming removed 4 bases from V and 6 bases from J, with 13 bases in between. Germline values: CDR1 SQVTM, CDR2 ANQGSEA. This CDR3 has 12 amino acids. CDR3 nucleotide sequence: TGCAGCGTTGTTGCGGGATCCGGCGAGCAGTACTTC. Its translation: CSVVAGSGEQYF.

Details on this clone: Other DNA sequences from this sample encode an identical CDR3 as well. The V gene is TRBV7-9, the J gene TRBJ1-2; 9 nucleotides line up with TRBD1. Per the germline V gene, CDR1 is SEHNR and CDR2 is FQNEAQ (reference sequence). Trimming at V came to 4 bases and at J to 2 bases, leaving 2 bases not matched to a gene. The CDR3 runs to 14 residues. The CDR3 DNA follows: TGTGCCAGCAGCTCGGGACAGGGCAACTATGGCTACACCTTC. Translating gives CASSSGQGNYGYTF.

The J gene is TRBJ2-7, the V gene TRBV10-2, with TRBD2 matching 10 bases. This CDR3 has 17 amino acids. The ends lost 4 bases at V and 0 bases at J; junction bases unmatched: 9. The germline V gene has CDR1 WSHSY and CDR2 SAAADI. The CDR3 loop reads CASSVVAGGLFSYEQYF. DNA for the CDR3: TGCGCCAGCAGTGTGGTAGCGGGAGGTCTTTTCTCCTACGAGCAGTACTTC.

The chain links TRBV19 to TRBJ1-1, with 7 nucleotides matching TRBD1. CDR1 and CDR2 from the germline V gene are LNHDA and SQIVND (reference sequence). The V segment lost 4 bases and the J segment 1 base; nucleotides outside the gene matches: 6. There are 15 residues in the CDR3. The DNA of the CDR3 is TGTGCCAGTAGTAATCTAGGGGACAGGAACACTGAAGCTTTCTTT. Encoded protein: CASSNLGDRNTEAFF.

This chain joins TRBV28 and TRBJ2-1; 12 positions agree with TRBD2. CDR1 is MDHEN, CDR2 SYDVKM, per germline. V lost 5 bases to trimming and J lost 0 bases; unmatched junction nucleotides: 8. This CDR3 spans 18 amino acids. CDR3 residues: CASSPWTSGVSSYNEQFF. As DNA, the CDR3 is TGTGCCAGCAGTCCCTGGACTAGCGGGGTTAGCTCCTACAATGAGCAGTTCTTC.

This rearrangement joins TRBV11-2 to TRBJ2-7; 7 bases are a match to TRBD1. The CDR3 is made up of 13 amino acids. CDR1 is SGHAT, CDR2 FQNNGV, per germline. Trimming cost V 6 bases and J 3 bases; bases outside gene matches: 5. The chain's CDR3 is CASSKAGGYEQYF. CDR3 nucleotide sequence: TGTGCCAGCAGTAAGGCAGGGGGCTACGAGCAGTACTTC.

The chain couples TRBV6-4 to TRBJ2-2, with 7 bases matching TRBD2. The trim removed 8 bases at V and 1 base at J, leaving 4 bases unmatched. The germline V gene encodes CDR1 MRHNA and CDR2 SNTAGT. This CDR3 has 14 residues. CDR3 region: CASGSGVNTGELFF. In DNA form, the CDR3 reads TGTGCCAGCGGAAGCGGGGTGAACACCGGGGAGCTGTTTTTT.

This clone has just one count. The chain employs TRBV21-1 and TRBJ1-4; TRBD1 is the table's D call and was not checked against the DNA. TRBV21-1 is deemed a pseudogene. The CDR3 is made up of 12 amino acids. The CDR3 coding sequence is TGTGCCAGCAGCAAAGGGGACAGTGCACTGTTTTTT. Translated: CASSKGDSALFF.

This clone has just one count. The V and J genes are TRBV5-1 and TRBJ1-4; 9 bases are shared with TRBD1. The CDR3 covers 14 residues. CDR1 SGHRS and CDR2 YFSETQ come from the germline V gene. The trim removed 2 bases at V and 5 bases at J, leaving 1 base unmatched. The CDR3 is CASSLDRGNEKLFF. Here the CDR3 DNA reads TGCGCCAGCAGCTTAGACAGGGGGAATGAAAAACTGTTTTTT.

This clone was detected only a few times. This chain links TRBV28 with TRBJ1-4; 9 bases align to TRBD1. The junction had 7 bases not matched to a gene; V was cut back by 8 bases and J by 6 bases. The CDR3 is 14 amino acids. Germline loops: CDR1 MDHEN, CDR2 SYDVKM. CDR3 in amino acids: CASAPGQGHEKLFF. DNA of the CDR3: TGTGCCAGCGCCCCGGGACAGGGACATGAAAAACTGTTTTTT.

This chain joins TRBV5-6 and TRBJ1-2; 9 bases match TRBD1. There are 15 residues in the CDR3. Germline assignment: CDR1 SGHDT and CDR2 YYEEEE. V lost 2 bases and J lost 4; bases outside the gene matches: 6. CDR3 bases: TGTGCCAGCAGCTTTGGGACAGGGTCTTCCTATGGCTACACCTTC. Protein: CASSFGTGSSYGYTF.

The sample holds one count of this clone. The chain links TRBV6-5 to TRBJ2-7; D possibly corresponds to TRBD2 (6 bases). The CDR3 sequence is 15 residues long. The ends were cut back, 1 base at V and 6 bases at J, with 16 bases in the middle. Germline CDR1 is MNHEY and CDR2 is SVGAGI. The CDR3 bases are TGTGCCAGCAGTTACTTGGAGGGTATGCCTCTCGAGCAGTACTTC. Translation gives CASSYLEGMPLEQYF.

This clone was seen ten or more times. V is TRBV7-9 and J is TRBJ2-4; 10 bases agree with TRBD2. Germline lookup yields CDR1 SEHNR and CDR2 FQNEAQ (reference sequence). The CDR3 runs 14 residues. J gave up 6 bases and V 4 bases, and 3 bases lay outside the gene matches. CDR3 bases: TGTGCCAGCAGCTCCGGACTAGCGGCAAACATTCAGTACTTC. Amino acid sequence: CASSSGLAANIQYF.

The V gene is TRBV7-2, the J gene TRBJ2-3; D is perhaps TRBD2 (5 bases). The CDR3 has 14 amino acids. Germline CDR1 reads SGHTA; CDR2 reads FQGNSA. Between the trimmed V and J ends, which lost 5 bases and 6 bases, there was a span of 15 bases. The CDR3 spells CASSLYAGRDTQYF. CDR3 bases: TGTGCCAGCAGCCTATACGCGGGTCGGGATACGCAGTATTTT.

The rearrangement uses TRBV7-2 and TRBJ1-2; D not certain. Germline V gene sequence: CDR1 SGHTA, CDR2 FQGNSA. Trimming removed 5 bases at V and 2 bases at J, with 9 bases between. The CDR3 consists of 13 residues. This chain's CDR3 is CASSPQTNYGYTF. CDR3 DNA sequence: TGTGCCAGCAGCCCTCAGACAAACTATGGCTACACCTTC.

This chain uses TRBV14 with TRBJ2-7; 12 positions agree with TRBD2. The CDR3 is made up of 19 amino acids. Germline V CDR1 and CDR2: SGHDN, FVKESK. The V gene end was trimmed by 5 bases and the J gene end by 0 bases; junction bases not matched to a gene: 14. The CDR3 reads CASSSRPGLAGLPSYEQYF. The CDR3 DNA sequence: TGTGCCAGCAGCTCTCGACCGGGACTAGCGGGCCTTCCCTCCTACGAGCAGTACTTC.